These 30 T cell receptor beta chains originate from one sample sequenced in a study of T cell repertoires in cytomegalovirus infection. No antigen has been identified for these receptors. TCRdb independently ran MiXCR on the reads; one entry per CDR3 protein. The sample contains about 78,000 distinct CDR3 sequences, 40% of which appear only once. Source: CD8+ T cells from cultured PBMCs, taken from culture after CMV antigen stimulation. The receptors originated from a human donor in good health (CMV status not recorded). Some clones in this sample may be carry-over from other donors' samples.

This chain's CDR3 is CASSYRVVTGELFF. As DNA, the CDR3 is TGTGCCAGCAGTTACCGTGTGGTAACCGGGGAGCTGTTTTTT. The genes are TRBV6-5 and TRBJ2-2; no firm D call. V was shortened by 2 bases and J by 5 bases, with 9 bases between the two germline ends. Looked up from germline, CDR1 is MNHEY and CDR2 is SVGAGI. The CDR3 is 14 residues long.

The V gene is TRBV7-3, the J gene TRBJ2-6, with unresolved D. V was clipped by 5 bases and J by 0 bases, with 8 bases between them. The CDR3 has 15 residues. Germline values: CDR1 SGHTA, CDR2 FQGTGA. The CDR3 DNA reads as TGTGCCAGCAGCACGTGGGACTCTGGGGCCAACGTCCTGACTTTC. Translating it yields CASSTWDSGANVLTF.

This clonotype was counted between two and nine times. The chain uses TRBV7-6 and TRBJ2-5; D tentatively reads TRBD1 or TRBD2 (6 bases each). The CDR3 contains 16 residues. The V end was cut by 3 bases, the J end by 2 bases, with 16 bases between. Per germline, CDR1 SGHVS and CDR2 FNYEAQ. The CDR3 region has the DNA TGTGCCAGCAGCTTTCACCCGAAGGGGGGTCAAGAGACCCAGTACTTC. This translates into CASSFHPKGGQETQYF.

This chain uses TRBV28 with TRBJ2-2; 7 positions agree with TRBD2. The germline V gene has CDR1 MDHEN and CDR2 SYDVKM. The CDR3 covers 17 residues. The trim removed 7 bases at V and 1 base at J, leaving 12 bases unmatched. CDR3 nucleotides: TGTGCCAGCACCCCACCCCCGAGCGGGGTGAACACCGGGGAGCTGTTTTTT. This codes for CASTPPPSGVNTGELFF.

The chain combines TRBV15 with TRBJ2-3; 8 bases are a match to TRBD1. This CDR3 spans 17 amino acids. Germline CDR1 and CDR2: LNHNV and YYDKDF (reference sequence). The V and J ends lost 1 base and 3 bases, in that order; junction bases with no gene match: 9. The CDR3 DNA reads as TGTGCCACCAGCAGAGCCCTGACAGGGGCTCCTACAGATACGCAGTATTTT. Translating it yields CATSRALTGAPTDTQYF.

The V gene is TRBV19, the J gene TRBJ1-1; 7 bases match TRBD1. The V segment lost 10 bases and the J segment 1 base; nucleotides outside the gene matches: 9. Germline-derived CDR1 and CDR2 are LNHDA and SQIVND (reference sequence). CDR3 length equals 14 residues. CDR3 DNA sequence: TGTGCCACCCGACAGGGACACCGGAACACTGAAGCTTTCTTT. Translated, it gives CATRQGHRNTEAFF.

This sequence joins TRBV27 and TRBJ1-2; 12 positions agree with TRBD1. The J segment lost 0 bases and the V segment lost 6 bases, leaving 8 bases of the junction unmatched. The CDR3 has 17 amino acids. CDR1 is MNHEY, CDR2 SMNVEV, per germline (reference sequence). The CDR3 loop reads CASRGQGARNTNYGYTF. The CDR3 DNA reads TGTGCCAGCAGGGGACAGGGGGCGCGAAATACTAACTATGGCTACACCTTC.

The V call is TRBV6-2 or TRBV6-3, the J call TRBJ1-1; D is unclear. V was shortened by 6 bases and J by 4 bases, with 9 bases between the two germline ends. Germline CDR1 and CDR2: MNHEY and SVGEGT. This CDR3 is built from 12 residues. The CDR3 region has the DNA TGTGCCAGCAGCACTTGGGCCACTGAAGCTTTCTTT. Translating it yields CASSTWATEAFF.

This chain joins TRBV14 and TRBJ1-1; the D is unclear. The germline V gene encodes CDR1 SGHDN and CDR2 FVKESK. The CDR3 is 12 residues long. V gave up 4 bases and J gave up 8 bases, with 11 bases separating them. The CDR3 nucleotides are TGTGCCAGCAGCCGACCTTATGGGGAAGCTTTCTTT. It translates to CASSRPYGEAFF.

In its sample, this clonotype was seen a few times. V and J are TRBV19 and TRBJ1-1; the D gene is possibly TRBD1 (5 bases). Germline V gene sequence: CDR1 LNHDA, CDR2 SQIVND (reference sequence). V was clipped by 6 bases and J by 6 bases, with 14 bases between them. The CDR3 loop spans 13 amino acids. The DNA for the CDR3 is TGTGCCAGTAGAGCAGGGCCGGTGGCTGAAGCTTTCTTT. Protein sequence: CASRAGPVAEAFF.

This clonotype has more than one count but fewer than ten. The V and J genes are TRBV7-6 and TRBJ2-5, with 7 bases aligning to TRBD1. The CDR3 contains 17 residues. Germline V gives CDR1 SGHVS, CDR2 FNYEAQ. V shed 1 base, J shed 1 base, and the junction held 9 bases outside the gene matches. The CDR3 loop is CASSLVAQGLSQETQYF. DNA for the CDR3: TGTGCCAGCAGCTTAGTGGCACAGGGGCTATCCCAAGAGACCCAGTACTTC.

This clonotype has only one observation. The chain combines TRBV28 with TRBJ2-1, with D perhaps being TRBD1 or TRBD2 (5 bases each). V shed 3 bases and J shed 4 bases, with 10 bases lying between them. The germline V gene has CDR1 MDHEN and CDR2 SYDVKM. The CDR3 runs to 14 residues. Here the CDR3 reads CASSFRGAYNEQFF. The CDR3 bases are TGTGCCAGCAGTTTCCGGGGCGCGTACAATGAGCAGTTCTTC.

This clonotype was seen a few times. V is TRBV19 and J is TRBJ1-5; a weak D match, TRBD1 (6 bases). The CDR3 spans 14 residues. Trimming pared 6 bases from V and 3 bases from J, leaving 12 bases between. Germline CDR1 is LNHDA and CDR2 is SQIVND (reference sequence). The CDR3 here is CASSPGAFNQPQHF. CDR3 DNA sequence: TGTGCCAGTAGCCCAGGGGCATTCAATCAGCCCCAGCATTTT.

This chain uses TRBV29-1 with TRBJ1-6; TRBD1 aligns across 7 bases. CDR3 length: 14 residues. Trimming at V came to 5 bases and at J to 0 bases, leaving 1 base not matched to a gene. Germline V gives CDR1 SQVTM, CDR2 ANQGSEA. This CDR3 reads CSVRTGSYNSPLHF. DNA of the CDR3: TGCAGCGTTAGGACAGGCTCCTATAATTCACCCCTCCACTTT.

The chain uses TRBV2 and TRBJ1-6; 7 bases are shared with TRBD1. The CDR3 length is 11 residues. Germline lookup yields CDR1 SNHLY and CDR2 FYNNEI. The CDR3 DNA sequence: TGTGTAGGGGGCCGGATTTCACCCCTCCACTTT. Amino acid sequence: CVGGRISPLHF.

The CDR3 region is CASSFTRGFATNEKLFF. The CDR3 DNA reads TGTGCCAGCAGCTTCACTCGTGGTTTTGCAACTAATGAAAAACTGTTTTTT. The rearrangement joins TRBV7-4 to TRBJ1-4; D uncertain. Germline CDR1 reads SGHVT; CDR2 reads SQSDAQ. The CDR3 covers 17 residues. Trimming left V 3 bases short and J 0 bases short, with 14 bases between.

The J gene is TRBJ1-1, the V gene TRBV7-3; D not certain. CDR1 and CDR2 from the germline V gene are SGHTA and FQGTGA. The ends were cut back, 1 base at V and 4 bases at J, with 10 bases in the middle. The length of the CDR3 is 14 residues. The CDR3 DNA reads TGTGCCAGCAGCTTAATGGTCGGAACCACTGAAGCTTTCTTT. It specifies CASSLMVGTTEAFF.

The gene calls are TRBV4-1 and TRBJ2-1, with a tentative D call TRBD1 (5 bases). Trimming took off 1 base at V and 4 bases at J, with 17 bases between the two ends. The CDR3 is 17 residues long. Per germline, CDR1 MGHRA and CDR2 YSYEKL. The CDR3 nucleotides are TGCGCCAGCAGCCAAGTGGTAGGGGAACTGGGTTACAATGAGCAGTTCTTC. Its translation is CASSQVVGELGYNEQFF.

CDR3 loop: CSARANADSHSPLHF. Written as DNA, the CDR3 is TGCAGTGCTAGGGCGAATGCGGACAGTCATTCACCCCTCCACTTT. This chain joins TRBV20-1 and TRBJ1-6; D is possibly TRBD1 (6 bases). Between the trimmed V and J ends, which lost 3 bases and 8 bases, there was a span of 17 bases. The germline V gene has CDR1 DFQATT and CDR2 SNEGSKA (reference sequence). The CDR3 consists of 15 residues.

The table lists this clonotype with many counts. The chain couples TRBV7-6 to TRBJ2-2; D is unclear. Trimming pared 3 bases from V and 5 bases from J, leaving 7 bases between. Germline V gene sequence: CDR1 SGHVS, CDR2 FNYEAQ. The CDR3 has 13 amino acids. The CDR3 loop is CASSFSGTGELFF. The DNA for the CDR3 is TGTGCCAGCAGCTTTAGTGGGACCGGGGAGCTGTTTTTT.

The V gene is TRBV6-8, the J gene TRBJ1-3; 7 bases fit TRBD1. The germline V gene has CDR1 MNHGY and CDR2 SAAAGT. The CDR3 loop spans 15 amino acids. Trimming took 6 bases from V and 0 from J; bases not matched to a gene: 5. CDR3: CASRPTGFSGNTIYF. The CDR3 DNA reads as TGTGCCAGCAGGCCGACAGGGTTCTCTGGAAACACCATATATTTT.

The gene calls are TRBV6-8 and TRBJ1-6, with 11 bases identical to TRBD1. CDR3 length: 15 residues. V was pared by 6 bases and J by 7 bases, with 5 bases of the junction left unmatched. Germline lookup yields CDR1 MNHGY and CDR2 SAAAGT. Here the CDR3 DNA reads TGTGCCAGCAGGGACGGGACAGGGGGAAATTCACCCCTCCACTTT. This gives the protein CASRDGTGGNSPLHF.

This clonotype was found many times. The V and J genes are TRBV6-2 or TRBV6-3 and TRBJ2-5, with 8 bases aligning to TRBD2. The CDR3 has 15 residues. V shed 3 bases, J shed 5 bases, and the junction held 8 bases outside the gene matches. CDR1 is MNHEY and CDR2 is SVGEGT in the germline V gene. Written as DNA, the CDR3 is TGTGCCAGCAGTTATGTAGCGGGGACTGCGGAGACCCAGTACTTC. This gives the protein CASSYVAGTAETQYF.

The rearrangement joins TRBV7-4 to TRBJ2-7; either TRBD1 or TRBD2 may supply D (5 bases each). The CDR3 runs to 15 residues. Germline V CDR1 and CDR2: SGHVT, SQSDAQ. Trimming shortened V by 5 bases and J by 4 bases, and 18 bases separated the two germline ends. This chain's CDR3 is CASSNRRDGGYEQYF. CDR3 nucleotides: TGTGCCAGCAGCAACCGCCGGGATGGGGGTTACGAGCAGTACTTC. Using reference TRBV7-4 and TRBJ2-7 for the parts outside the CDR3, the full variable domain is GAGVSQSPRYKVAKRGRDVALRCDSISGHVTLYWYRQTLGQGSEVLTYSQSDAQRDKSGRPSGRFSAERPERSVSTLKIQRTEQGDSAVYLCASSNRRDGGYEQYFGPGTRLTVT.

The chain has TRBV6-6 and TRBJ2-3, with D tentatively TRBD2 (6 bases). The CDR3 has 16 residues. V lost 7 bases and J 1 base, leaving 18 bases between the germline ends. CDR1 and CDR2 from the germline V gene are MNHNY and SVGAGI (reference sequence). CDR3 DNA: TGTGCCAGCACCCCCTTTGGGACTCTCCGCACAGATACGCAGTATTTT. Amino acid sequence: CASTPFGTLRTDTQYF.

V and J are TRBV12-3 or TRBV12-4 and TRBJ2-7, with unresolved D. The germline V and J ends were trimmed by 4 bases and 3 bases, with 13 bases remaining between them. The CDR3 totals 14 residues. In nucleotides, the CDR3 is TGTGCCAGCAGTTCTACAGTGGTCGACTACGAGCAGTACTTC. Its protein is CASSSTVVDYEQYF.

The rearrangement uses TRBV12-3 or TRBV12-4 and TRBJ1-1; 8 bases match TRBD1. The V segment lost 5 bases and the J segment 0 bases; nucleotides outside the gene matches: 2. The CDR3 runs 14 residues. In nucleotides, the CDR3 is TGTGCCAGCAGTCCACAGGGGGTGAACACTGAAGCTTTCTTT. Translated: CASSPQGVNTEAFF.

The chain links TRBV5-1 to TRBJ2-2; 9 bases align to TRBD1. Germline trimming cut 1 base from V and 7 bases from J; bases unmatched to any gene: 8. The germline gives CDR1 SGHRS, CDR2 YFSETQ. The CDR3 has 16 amino acids. The CDR3 region is CASSLWTGDIIGELFF. The DNA for the CDR3 is TGCGCCAGCAGCTTGTGGACAGGGGACATAATCGGGGAGCTGTTTTTT.

This clonotype was recorded a few times. This chain uses TRBV12-3 or TRBV12-4 with TRBJ2-3; TRBD1 matches at 9 bases. The ends lost 6 bases at V and 2 bases at J; junction bases unmatched: 6. CDR3 length: 15 amino acids. CDR3 in amino acids: CASSPRDRVTDTQYF. The CDR3 DNA reads as TGTGCCAGCAGCCCCCGGGACAGGGTCACAGATACGCAGTATTTT.

To note about this clonotype: A much larger clone sits a single nucleotide away, making a read error possible. This chain connects TRBV13 to TRBJ2-7, with D tentatively TRBD2 (7 bases). The CDR3 sequence is 15 residues long. Looked up from germline, CDR1 is PRHDT and CDR2 is FYEKMQ (reference sequence). Trimming removed 1 base from V and 0 bases from J, with 10 bases in between. The CDR3 reads CASSLVAGASYEQYF. Written as DNA, the CDR3 is TGTGCCAGCAGCTTAGTGGCGGGGGCCTCCTACGAGCAGTACTTC.